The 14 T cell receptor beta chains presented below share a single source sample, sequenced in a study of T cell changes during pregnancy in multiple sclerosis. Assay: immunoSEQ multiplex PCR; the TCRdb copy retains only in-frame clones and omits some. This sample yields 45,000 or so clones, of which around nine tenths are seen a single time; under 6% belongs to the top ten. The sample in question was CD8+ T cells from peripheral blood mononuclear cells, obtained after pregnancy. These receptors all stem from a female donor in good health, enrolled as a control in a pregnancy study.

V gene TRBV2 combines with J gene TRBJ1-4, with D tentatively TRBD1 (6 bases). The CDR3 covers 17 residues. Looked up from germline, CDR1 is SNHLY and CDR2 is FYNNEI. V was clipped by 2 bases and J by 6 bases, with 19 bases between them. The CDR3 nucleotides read TGTGCCAGCAGTGAACCGGGACAACTAGCGAGATATGAAAAACTGTTTTTT. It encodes CASSEPGQLARYEKLFF.

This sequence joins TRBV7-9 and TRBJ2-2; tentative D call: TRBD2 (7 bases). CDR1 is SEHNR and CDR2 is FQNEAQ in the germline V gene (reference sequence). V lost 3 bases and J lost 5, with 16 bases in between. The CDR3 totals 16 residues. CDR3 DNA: TGTGCCAGCAGCTTGAACTTGGGGGGGGCTACCGGGGAGCTGTTTTTT. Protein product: CASSLNLGGATGELFF.

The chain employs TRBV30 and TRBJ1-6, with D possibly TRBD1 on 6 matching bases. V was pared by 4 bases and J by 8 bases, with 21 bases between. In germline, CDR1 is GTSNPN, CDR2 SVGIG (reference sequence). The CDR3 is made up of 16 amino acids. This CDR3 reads CAWTYSGGAGDSPLHF. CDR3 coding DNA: TGTGCCTGGACCTACTCGGGGGGGGCAGGTGATTCACCCCTCCACTTT.

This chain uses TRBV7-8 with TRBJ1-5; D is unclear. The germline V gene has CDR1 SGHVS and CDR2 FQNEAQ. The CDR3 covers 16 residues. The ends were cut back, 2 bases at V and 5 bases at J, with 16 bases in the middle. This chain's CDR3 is CASSLTSPKRDQPQHF. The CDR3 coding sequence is TGTGCCAGCAGCTTAACTTCCCCAAAGAGGGATCAGCCCCAGCATTTT.

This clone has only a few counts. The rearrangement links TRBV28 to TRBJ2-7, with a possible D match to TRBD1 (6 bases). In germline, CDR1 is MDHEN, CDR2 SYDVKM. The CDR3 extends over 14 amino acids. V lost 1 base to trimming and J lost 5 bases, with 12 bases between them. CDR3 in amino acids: CASSLSAGDDEQYF. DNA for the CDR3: TGTGCCAGCAGTTTATCCGCAGGGGATGACGAGCAGTACTTC.

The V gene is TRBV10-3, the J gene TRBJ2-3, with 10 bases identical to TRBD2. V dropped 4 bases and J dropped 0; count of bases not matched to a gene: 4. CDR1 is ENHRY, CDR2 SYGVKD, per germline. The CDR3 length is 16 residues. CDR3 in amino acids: CAISGPTSGSTDTQYF. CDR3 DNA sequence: TGTGCCATCAGTGGCCCGACTAGCGGGAGCACAGATACGCAGTATTTT.

CDR3 DNA sequence: TGTGCCAGCAGCTTTGACAGGGGAGCCAAAAACATTCAGTACTTC. As protein: CASSFDRGAKNIQYF. The rearrangement links TRBV5-4 to TRBJ2-4; 8 bases are a match to TRBD1. In germline, CDR1 is SGHNT, CDR2 YYREEE (reference sequence). CDR3 size: 15 residues. Losses at the gene ends were 2 bases for V and 0 bases for J; bases not matched to a gene: 1.

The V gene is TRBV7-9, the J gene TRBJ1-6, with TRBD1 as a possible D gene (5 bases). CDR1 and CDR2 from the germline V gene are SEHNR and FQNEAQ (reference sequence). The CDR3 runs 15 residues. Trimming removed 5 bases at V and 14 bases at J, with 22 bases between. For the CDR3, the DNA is TGTGCCAGCAGCCTCGGCGGGACGGAAAATTGGTCCCTCCACTTT. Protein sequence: CASSLGGTENWSLHF.

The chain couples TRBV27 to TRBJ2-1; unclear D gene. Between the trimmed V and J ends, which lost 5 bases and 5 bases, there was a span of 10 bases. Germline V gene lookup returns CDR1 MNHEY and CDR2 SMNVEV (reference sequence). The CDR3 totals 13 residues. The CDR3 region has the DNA TGTGCCAGCAGTCCTGCCGGTGACAATGAGCAGTTCTTC. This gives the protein CASSPAGDNEQFF.

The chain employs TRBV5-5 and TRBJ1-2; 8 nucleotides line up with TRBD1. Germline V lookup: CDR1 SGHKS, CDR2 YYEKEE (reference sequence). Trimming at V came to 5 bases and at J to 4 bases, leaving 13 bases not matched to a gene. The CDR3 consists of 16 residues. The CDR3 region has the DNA TGTGCCAGCAGTCCAGGGACAGGTTCCCCCCCCTATGGCTACACCTTC. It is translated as CASSPGTGSPPYGYTF. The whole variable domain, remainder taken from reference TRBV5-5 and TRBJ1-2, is DAGVTQSPTHLIKTRGQQVTLRCSPISGHKSVSWYQQVLGQGPQFIFQYYEKEERGRGNFPDRFSARQFPNYSSELNVNALLLGDSALYLCASSPGTGSPPYGYTFGSGTRLTVV.

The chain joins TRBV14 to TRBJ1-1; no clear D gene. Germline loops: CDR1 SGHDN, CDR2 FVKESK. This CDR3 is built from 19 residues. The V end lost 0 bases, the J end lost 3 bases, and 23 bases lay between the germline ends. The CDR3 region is CASSQDYSRRLALDTEAFF. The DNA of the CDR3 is TGTGCCAGCAGCCAAGATTATTCTCGCCGGCTGGCCCTAGACACTGAAGCTTTCTTT.

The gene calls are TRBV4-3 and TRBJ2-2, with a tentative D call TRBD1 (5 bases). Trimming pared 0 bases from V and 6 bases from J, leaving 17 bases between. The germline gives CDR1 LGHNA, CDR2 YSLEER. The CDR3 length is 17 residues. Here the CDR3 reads CASSQESGNFPPGELFF. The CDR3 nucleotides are TGCGCCAGCAGCCAAGAATCAGGGAACTTCCCACCCGGGGAGCTGTTTTTT.

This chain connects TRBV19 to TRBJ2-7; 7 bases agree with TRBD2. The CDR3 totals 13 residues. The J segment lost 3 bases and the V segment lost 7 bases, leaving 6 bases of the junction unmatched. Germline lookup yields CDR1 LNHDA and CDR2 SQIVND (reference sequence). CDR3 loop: CASNEAGDYEQYF. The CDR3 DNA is TGTGCCAGTAATGAGGCGGGGGACTACGAGCAGTACTTC.

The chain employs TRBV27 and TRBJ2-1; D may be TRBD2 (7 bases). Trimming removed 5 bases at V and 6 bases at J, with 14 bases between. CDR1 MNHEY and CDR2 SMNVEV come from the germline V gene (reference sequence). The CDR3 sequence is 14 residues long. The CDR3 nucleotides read TGTGCCAGCAGTGATGGGGGGGGGCTCAATGAGCAGTTCTTC. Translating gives CASSDGGGLNEQFF.